A selection of T cell receptor beta chains follows, all from one sample in a study of blood T cell repertoires in COVID-19. Produced via immunoSEQ multiplex PCR; TCRdb's table is partial and in-frame only. The table lists about 190,000 clones, 90% of them singletons. The sequenced material came from peripheral blood. These receptors all come from a man aged 50 to 59 with acute or convalescent COVID-19. CDR3s include the opening cysteine and the closing phenylalanine or tryptophan. The order of the fields is CDR3 length, clone size, V gene, J gene, D gene, CDR3 protein, CDR3 DNA. A D gene is named only where the DNA matches it firmly. Not all rows give a size; the values are once, few, many and, for expanded clones, a class.

length: 14; size: .; V: TRBV19; J: TRBJ2-1; D: TRBD2; CDR3: CASSVSGTYNEQFF; DNA: TGTGCCAGTAGTGTTAGCGGGACCTACAATGAGCAGTTCTTC
length: 14; size: .; V: TRBV28; J: TRBJ1-2; D: .; CDR3: CASSPGGADYGYTF; DNA: TGTGCCAGCAGCCCCGGGGGGGCGGACTATGGCTACACCTTC
length: 17; size: .; V: TRBV27; J: TRBJ2-1; D: TRBD1; CDR3: CASSLGPGTASYNEQFF; DNA: TGTGCCAGCAGTTTAGGCCCCGGGACAGCCAGTTACAATGAGCAGTTCTTC
length: 16; size: .; V: TRBV5-5; J: TRBJ1-5; D: TRBD1; CDR3: CASSLMGQRTPQPQHF; DNA: TGTGCCAGCAGCTTAATGGGACAGCGAACCCCTCAGCCCCAGCATTTT
length: 16; size: .; V: TRBV7-2; J: TRBJ2-5; D: TRBD1; CDR3: CASSVKGTGMKETQYF; DNA: TGTGCCAGCAGCGTAAAAGGGACAGGGATGAAGGAGACCCAGTACTTC
length: 14; size: once; V: TRBV27; J: TRBJ2-7; D: TRBD1; CDR3: CASSPGTGGGEQYF; DNA: TGTGCCAGCAGTCCCGGGACAGGGGGCGGCGAGCAGTACTTC
length: 17; size: once; V: TRBV28; J: TRBJ2-3; D: .; CDR3: CASSLAALPLLTDTQYF; DNA: TGTGCCAGCAGTTTAGCCGCTTTGCCACTACTCACAGATACGCAGTATTTT
length: 11; size: once; V: TRBV7-9; J: TRBJ2-1; D: TRBD2; CDR3: CASSLRGSLFF; DNA: TGTGCCAGCAGCTTACGCGGGAGCTTGTTCTTC
length: 13; size: .; V: TRBV11-2; J: TRBJ2-5; D: .; CDR3: CASSRRVVETQYF; DNA: TGTGCCAGCAGTCGCAGGGTAGTGGAGACCCAGTACTTC
length: 15; size: .; V: TRBV28; J: TRBJ1-1; D: TRBD1; CDR3: CASRTYRGLGTEAFF; DNA: TGTGCCAGCAGAACTTACAGGGGGCTGGGGACTGAAGCTTTCTTT
length: 13; size: once; V: TRBV7-3; J: TRBJ2-1; D: .; CDR3: CASSLTGDNEQFF; DNA: TGTGCCAGCAGCTTAACGGGCGACAATGAGCAGTTCTTC
length: 15; size: .; V: TRBV5-1; J: TRBJ2-1; D: .; CDR3: CASRPLVSSYNEQFF; DNA: TGCGCCAGCAGACCACTCGTGAGCTCCTACAATGAGCAGTTCTTC
length: 13; size: .; V: TRBV4-1; J: TRBJ1-2; D: .; CDR3: CASSHRRVDGYTF; DNA: TGCGCCAGCAGCCACAGGAGGGTTGACGGCTACACCTTC
length: 14; size: .; V: TRBV7-9; J: TRBJ2-2; D: .; CDR3: CASSLDSNTGELFF; DNA: TGTGCCAGCAGCCTCGACAGTAACACCGGGGAGCTGTTTTTT
length: 13; size: once; V: TRBV2; J: TRBJ2-5; D: TRBD2; CDR3: CASSAGRKETQYF; DNA: TGTGCCAGCAGCGCCGGGAGGAAAGAGACCCAGTACTTC
length: 13; size: .; V: TRBV9; J: TRBJ2-2; D: .; CDR3: CASSPRGSGELFF; DNA: TGTGCCAGCAGCCCCCGAGGTAGCGGGGAGCTGTTTTTT
length: 17; size: .; V: TRBV4-2; J: TRBJ2-3; D: .; CDR3: CASSQVPGGGATDTQYF; DNA: TGTGCCAGCAGCCAAGTACCTGGGGGAGGAGCCACAGATACGCAGTATTTT
length: 15; size: .; V: TRBV18; J: TRBJ2-7; D: TRBD2; CDR3: CASSPELAGNYEQYF; DNA: TGTGCCAGCTCACCTGAACTAGCGGGGAACTACGAGCAGTACTTC
length: 11; size: .; V: TRBV7-9; J: TRBJ2-7; D: .; CDR3: CASSRLYEQYF; DNA: TGTGCCAGCAGCCGACTCTACGAGCAGTACTTC
length: 17; size: .; V: TRBV9; J: TRBJ2-2; D: TRBD2; CDR3: CASSVVGGGDYTGELFF; DNA: TGTGCCAGCAGCGTAGTTGGCGGGGGGGACTACACCGGGGAGCTGTTTTTT
length: 14; size: .; V: TRBV11-3; J: TRBJ2-5; D: .; CDR3: CASSLGSSSETQYF; DNA: TGTGCCAGCAGCTTAGGGTCTAGCTCAGAGACCCAGTACTTC
length: 15; size: .; V: TRBV9; J: TRBJ2-1; D: TRBD2; CDR3: CASSPPSGTYNEQFF; DNA: TGTGCCAGCTCCCCCCCTAGCGGGACTTACAATGAGCAGTTCTTC
length: 14; size: .; V: TRBV3-1/TRBV3-2; J: TRBJ1-1; D: .; CDR3: CASMSPGRETEAFF; DNA: TGTGCCAGCATGAGTCCCGGAAGGGAGACTGAAGCTTTCTTT
length: 15; size: .; V: TRBV5-4; J: TRBJ2-3; D: TRBD2; CDR3: CASSLIGTTTDTQYF; DNA: TGTGCCAGCAGCTTGATAGGGACTACCACAGATACGCAGTATTTT
length: 12; size: once; V: TRBV7-9; J: TRBJ1-2; D: .; CDR3: CASSLDRDGYTF; DNA: TGTGCCAGCAGCTTAGACAGGGATGGCTACACCTTC
length: 16; size: .; V: TRBV7-9; J: TRBJ2-7; D: TRBD2; CDR3: CASSPKRTKRGYEQYF; DNA: TGTGCCAGCAGCCCTAAACGGACCAAGCGGGGCTACGAGCAGTACTTC
length: 14; size: once; V: TRBV29-1; J: TRBJ1-6; D: TRBD1; CDR3: CSVWTGEDNSPLHF; DNA: TGCAGCGTCTGGACAGGGGAAGATAATTCACCCCTCCACTTT
length: 15; size: once; V: TRBV6-5; J: TRBJ1-4; D: .; CDR3: CASSYSSLSNEKLFF; DNA: TGTGCCAGCAGTTACTCGAGTTTGAGTAATGAAAAACTGTTTTTT
length: 15; size: .; V: TRBV27; J: TRBJ2-1; D: .; CDR3: CASKLNRVTYNEQFF; DNA: TGTGCCAGCAAGCTGAACAGGGTTACCTACAATGAGCAGTTCTTC
length: 15; size: .; V: TRBV30; J: TRBJ1-2; D: TRBD1; CDR3: CAWSVGQGASYGYTF; DNA: TGTGCCTGGAGTGTAGGGCAGGGGGCCAGCTATGGCTACACCTTC
length: 14; size: .; V: TRBV27; J: TRBJ2-7; D: .; CDR3: CASSLQGPSYEQYF; DNA: TGTGCCAGCAGTTTACAGGGTCCCTCCTACGAGCAGTACTTC
length: 15; size: few; V: TRBV28; J: TRBJ1-4; D: .; CDR3: CASSLYGRVREKLFF; DNA: TGTGCCAGCAGTTTATACGGCAGGGTGCGTGAAAAACTGTTTTTT
length: 15; size: .; V: TRBV9; J: TRBJ2-3; D: TRBD1; CDR3: CASSVVDRAGDTQYF; DNA: TGTGCCAGCAGCGTCGTGGACAGGGCGGGAGATACGCAGTATTTT
length: 13; size: .; V: TRBV5-6; J: TRBJ1-1; D: .; CDR3: CASSLQPGGEAFF; DNA: TGTGCCAGCAGCTTGCAACCGGGAGGTGAAGCTTTCTTT
length: 16; size: .; V: TRBV7-6; J: TRBJ1-3; D: .; CDR3: CASSPRLLVSGNTIYF; DNA: TGTGCCAGCAGCCCCAGGTTATTAGTCTCTGGAAACACCATATATTTT
length: 15; size: .; V: TRBV9; J: TRBJ2-5; D: TRBD2; CDR3: CASSASSGGGETQYF; DNA: TGTGCCAGCAGCGCCTCTAGCGGGGGGGGAGAGACCCAGTACTTC
length: 14; size: .; V: TRBV19; J: TRBJ1-1; D: .; CDR3: CASRDGLRGTEAFF; DNA: TGTGCCAGTAGAGATGGCCTAAGGGGAACTGAAGCTTTCTTT
length: 15; size: .; V: TRBV28; J: TRBJ2-6; D: TRBD1; CDR3: CASSNQGARANVLTF; DNA: TGTGCCAGCAGTAATCAGGGGGCACGGGCCAACGTCCTGACTTTC
length: 15; size: .; V: TRBV6-5; J: TRBJ1-6; D: .; CDR3: CASSYVGPYNSPLHF; DNA: TGTGCCAGCAGTTACGTGGGCCCCTATAATTCACCCCTCCACTTT
length: 15; size: few; V: TRBV5-1; J: TRBJ1-6; D: .; CDR3: CASSPLGTTNSPLHF; DNA: TGCGCCAGCAGCCCCCTTGGGACAACTAATTCACCCCTCCACTTT
length: 14; size: .; V: TRBV28; J: TRBJ1-2; D: TRBD1; CDR3: CASSLSDRIGGYTF; DNA: TGTGCCAGCAGTTTATCGGACAGGATAGGTGGCTACACCTTC
length: 13; size: .; V: TRBV2; J: TRBJ1-4; D: TRBD1; CDR3: CASKMTGSEKLFF; DNA: TGTGCCAGCAAAATGACAGGGAGTGAAAAACTGTTTTTT